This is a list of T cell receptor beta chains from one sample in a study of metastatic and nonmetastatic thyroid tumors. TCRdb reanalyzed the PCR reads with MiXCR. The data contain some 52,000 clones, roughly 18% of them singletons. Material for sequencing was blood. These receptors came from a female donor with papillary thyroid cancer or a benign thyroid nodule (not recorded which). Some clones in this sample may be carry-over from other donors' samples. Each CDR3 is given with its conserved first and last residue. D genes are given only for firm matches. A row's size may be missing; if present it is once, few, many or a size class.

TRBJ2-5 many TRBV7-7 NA CASSHGLQETQYF TGTGCTAGCAGCCACGGACTACAAGAGACCCAGTACTTC
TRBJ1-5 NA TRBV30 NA CAWSATGIRQPQHF TGTGCCTGGAGTGCAACAGGGATCCGTCAGCCCCAGCATTTT
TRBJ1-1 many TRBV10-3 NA CAIKDRGRTEAFF TGTGCCATTAAAGATCGAGGGAGGACTGAAGCTTTCTTT
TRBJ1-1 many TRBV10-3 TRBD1 CAIRGQGYLNTEAFF TGTGCCATCAGGGGACAGGGGTACTTGAACACTGAAGCTTTCTTT
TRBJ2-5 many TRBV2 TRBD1 CASSGEKGAPETQYF TGTGCCAGCAGTGGGGAGAAGGGGGCCCCTGAGACCCAGTACTTC
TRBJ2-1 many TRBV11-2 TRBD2 CASSWDYNNEQFF TGTGCCAGCAGCTGGGACTATAACAATGAGCAGTTCTTC
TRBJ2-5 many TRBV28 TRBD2 CASSFSYESGTSGVGETQYF TGTGCCAGCAGTTTCTCCTACGAATCCGGGACTAGTGGAGTAGGGGAGACCCAGTACTTC
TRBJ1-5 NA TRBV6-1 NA CASRIDGYSNQPQHF TGTGCCAGCAGGATAGACGGTTATAGCAATCAGCCCCAGCATTTT
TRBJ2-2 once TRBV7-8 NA CASSHIRGRGSYTGELFF TGTGCCAGCAGCCACATTCGGGGGAGAGGATCGTACACCGGGGAGCTGTTTTTT
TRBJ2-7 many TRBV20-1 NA CSARSDGGSSYEQYF TGCAGTGCTAGAAGCGACGGGGGTAGCTCCTACGAGCAGTACTTC
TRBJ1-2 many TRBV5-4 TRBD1 CASRPGTGPYHGYTF TGTGCCAGCAGGCCCGGGACAGGCCCTTATCACGGCTACACCTTC
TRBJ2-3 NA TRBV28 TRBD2 CASSRDYTDTQYF TGTGCCAGCAGTCGGGACTACACAGATACGCAGTATTTT
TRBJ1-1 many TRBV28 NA CASTQDPSGTEAFF TGTGCCAGCACCCAAGACCCTTCTGGCACTGAAGCTTTCTTT
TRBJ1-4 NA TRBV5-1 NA CSSSLALDVLNEKLFF TGCTCCAGCAGCTTGGCCCTGGATGTGCTTAATGAAAAACTGTTTTTT
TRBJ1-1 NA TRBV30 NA CAGLPGYTEAFF TGTGCCGGACTTCCGGGGTACACTGAAGCTTTCTTT
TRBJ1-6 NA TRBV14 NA CASSQVGLSYNSPLHF TGTGCCAGTAGCCAAGTGGGTCTTTCCTATAATTCACCCCTCCACTTT
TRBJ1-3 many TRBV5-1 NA CASSGGISSGNTIYF TGCGCCAGCAGCGGGGGGATAAGCTCTGGAAACACCATATATTTT
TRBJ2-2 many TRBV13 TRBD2 CASSLSSGRWAGELFF TGTGCCAGCAGCTTGTCTAGCGGGAGGTGGGCCGGGGAGCTGTTTTTT
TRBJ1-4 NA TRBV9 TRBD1 CASSPRDRATNEKLFF TGTGCCAGCAGCCCCCGGGACAGGGCAACTAATGAAAAACTGTTTTTT
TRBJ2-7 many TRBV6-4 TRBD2 CASSDSGLAGGQSYEQYF TGTGCCAGCAGTGACTCCGGTCTAGCGGGAGGACAGTCCTACGAGCAGTACTTC
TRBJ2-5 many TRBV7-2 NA CASSPLPPRTRKEETQYF TGTGCCAGCAGCCCCCTACCCCCACGGACTCGCAAGGAAGAGACCCAGTACTTC
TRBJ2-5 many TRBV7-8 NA CASRETPGPRQETQYF TGTGCCAGCAGGGAAACTCCGGGACCGAGACAAGAGACCCAGTACTTC
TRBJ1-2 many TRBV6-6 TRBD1 CASSYSLGAGGYGYTF TGTGCCAGCAGTTACTCCCTCGGGGCAGGGGGCTATGGCTACACCTTC
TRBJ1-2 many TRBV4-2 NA CASSQDDGNYGYTF TGTGCCAGCAGCCAAGATGACGGGAACTATGGCTACACCTTC
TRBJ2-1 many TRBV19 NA CASTPRPGNEQFF TGTGCCAGTACTCCTCGCCCCGGCAATGAGCAGTTCTTC
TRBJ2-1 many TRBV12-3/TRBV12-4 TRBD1 CASSPRTGGGNEQFF TGTGCCAGCAGCCCTAGGACAGGGGGAGGGAATGAGCAGTTCTTC
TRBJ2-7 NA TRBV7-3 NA CASSQGGQCHEQYF TGTGCCAGCAGCCAAGGAGGGCAGTGCCACGAGCAGTACTTC
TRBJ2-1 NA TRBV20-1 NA CSSSWNSNEQFF TGCAGTTCTAGCTGGAATTCGAATGAGCAGTTCTTC
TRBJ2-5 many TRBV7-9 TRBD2 CASSLVLAGQETQYF TGTGCCAGCAGCTTAGTACTAGCGGGCCAAGAGACCCAGTACTTC
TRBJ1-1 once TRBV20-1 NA CSARKTTFSSMNTEAFF TGCAGTGCTAGGAAAACGACATTTAGCTCCATGAACACTGAAGCTTTCTTT
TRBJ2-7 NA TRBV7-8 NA CASSTTTLGYEQYF TGTGCCAGTAGCACGACGACCCTAGGGTACGAGCAGTACTTC
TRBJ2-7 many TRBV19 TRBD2 CASAVSWGRAGNEQYF TGTGCCAGTGCCGTAAGTTGGGGGAGGGCCGGGAACGAGCAGTACTTC
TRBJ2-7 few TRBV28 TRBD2 CASSLRPQGLEVYEQYF TGTGCCAGCAGTTTACGCCCTCAGGGACTAGAGGTCTACGAGCAGTACTTC
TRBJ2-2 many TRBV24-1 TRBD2 CATSDSPPSGRTGELFF TGTGCCACCAGTGATTCCCCCCCTAGCGGGAGGACCGGGGAGCTGTTTTTT
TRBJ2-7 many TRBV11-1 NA CASSFKGAYEQYF TGTGCCAGCAGCTTTAAGGGGGCCTACGAGCAGTACTTC
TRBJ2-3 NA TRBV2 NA CASSGEYTDTQYF TGTGCCAGCAGTGGAGAATACACAGATACGCAGTATTTT
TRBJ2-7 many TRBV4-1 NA CASSHPRDNYEQYF TGCGCCAGCAGCCACCCTAGAGACAACTACGAGCAGTACTTC
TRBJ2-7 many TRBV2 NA CASSPASILSYEQYF TGTGCCAGCAGTCCGGCCTCCATCCTCTCCTACGAGCAGTACTTC
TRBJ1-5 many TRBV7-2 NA CASSLGLGRQPQHF TGTGCCAGCAGTTTAGGACTGGGAAGGCAGCCCCAGCATTTT
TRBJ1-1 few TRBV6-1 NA CASSRQENTEALF TGTGCCAGCAGTAGACAAGAGAACACTGAAGCTTTATTT
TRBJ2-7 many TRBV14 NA CASSQEEFYEQYF TGTGCCAGCAGCCAAGAAGAGTTCTACGAGCAGTACTTC
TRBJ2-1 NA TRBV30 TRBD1 CAWMNSGQLNEQFF TGTGCCTGGATGAATTCGGGACAGCTCAATGAGCAGTTCTTC
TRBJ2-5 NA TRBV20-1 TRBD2 CSAFLGGHAQENQYF TGCAGTGCTTTTTTGGGAGGGCACGCCCAGGAGAACCAGTACTTC
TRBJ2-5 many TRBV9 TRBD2 CASSGGTSGSQETQYF TGTGCCAGCAGCGGGGGGACTAGCGGGAGTCAAGAGACCCAGTACTTC